This passage covers 24 T cell receptor beta chains from one sample sequenced in a study of preoperative IRX-2 immunotherapy in early breast cancer. Treatment: preoperative locoregional IRX-2 cytokine immunotherapy. The assay was immunoSEQ multiplex PCR, and TCRdb's table has in-frame clones only and misses some. Found here are some 29,000 clones, 90% of them singletons; the top ten hold just over 9.5%. Sample collection was performed from a patient treated with IRX-2 immunotherapy. These receptors were collected from a human donor with breast cancer.

This clone was observed once. The chain carries TRBV6-1 and TRBJ2-7, with D tentatively TRBD1 (6 bases). This CDR3 spans 13 amino acids. The germline gives CDR1 MNHNS, CDR2 SASEGT. The V end was cut by 7 bases, the J end by 5 bases, with 15 bases between. Here the CDR3 DNA reads TGTGCCAGCACTCACAGGGAGATAAACGAGCAGTACTTC. This translates into CASTHREINEQYF.

The V call is TRBV9, the J call TRBJ2-5; TRBD2 matches at 8 bases. Germline V gene sequence: CDR1 SGDLS, CDR2 YYNGEE. J lost 4 bases, V lost 5 bases, and 10 bases had no gene match. The CDR3 sequence is 15 residues long. The CDR3 is CASSPQTSGRETQYF. CDR3 bases: TGTGCCAGCAGTCCCCAAACTAGCGGAAGAGAGACCCAGTACTTC.

The chain couples TRBV4-1 to TRBJ2-1, with TRBD2 matching over 8 bases. The junction had 12 bases not matched to a gene; V was cut back by 0 bases and J by 8 bases. The CDR3 runs to 17 residues. Per the germline V gene, CDR1 is MGHRA and CDR2 is YSYEKL. The CDR3 coding sequence is TGCGCCAGCAGCCAAGATCCGGGCGGGGGGTTGAATTATGAGCAGTTCTTC. Protein product: CASSQDPGGGLNYEQFF.

The chain carries TRBV10-3 and TRBJ1-2; a weak D match, TRBD1 (5 bases). With 1 base removed from V and 5 bases from J, the gap between germline ends came to 8 bases. This CDR3 is 13 amino acids long. The germline CDR1 and CDR2 sequences are ENHRY and SYGVKD. The CDR3: CAISELGEYGYTF. Here the CDR3 DNA reads TGTGCCATCAGTGAGTTGGGGGAGTATGGCTACACCTTC.

The chain couples TRBV19 to TRBJ1-5, with 7 positions matching TRBD1. Germline-derived CDR1 and CDR2 are LNHDA and SQIVND (reference sequence). The CDR3 totals 15 residues. V was pared by 4 bases and J by 7 bases, with 10 bases of the junction left unmatched. The CDR3: CASSSLQGVRQPQHF. In DNA, the CDR3 is TGTGCCAGTAGTAGCCTGCAGGGGGTGCGGCAGCCCCAGCATTTT.

The chain couples TRBV2 to TRBJ1-5; D is possibly TRBD1 (5 bases). The length of the CDR3 is 14 residues. Germline loops: CDR1 SNHLY, CDR2 FYNNEI. Trimming took 6 bases from V and 4 from J, leaving 13 bases between them. Written as DNA, the CDR3 is TGTGCCAGCAGGGCGACGGGGGTGAATCAGCCCCAGCATTTT. This translates into CASRATGVNQPQHF.

This clone was recorded a few times. The rearrangement links TRBV11-2 to TRBJ2-2; D remains unclear. V was cut by 2 bases and J by 5 bases, with 3 bases left in between. The CDR3 has 12 residues. Germline values: CDR1 SGHAT, CDR2 FQNNGV. The CDR3 here is CASSLITGELFF. As DNA, the CDR3 is TGTGCCAGCAGCTTAATAACCGGGGAGCTGTTTTTT.

The rearrangement uses TRBV7-6 and TRBJ1-2, with D perhaps matching TRBD1 (5 bases). Trimming pared 4 bases from V and 5 bases from J, leaving 8 bases between. The CDR3 is 12 residues long. Germline loops: CDR1 SGHVS, CDR2 FNYEAQ. The CDR3 nucleotides read TGTGCCAGCAGCTCAGGGTCTTATGGCTACACCTTC. Protein product: CASSSGSYGYTF.

The genes are TRBV5-1 and TRBJ1-1, with D uncertain. From germline, CDR1 is SGHRS and CDR2 YFSETQ. CDR3 length: 11 residues. V shed 1 base and J shed 8 bases, with 6 bases lying between them. The CDR3 region has the DNA TGCGCCAGCAGCTTGCCCGGGGAAGCTTTCTTT. Amino acids: CASSLPGEAFF. Together with reference TRBV5-1 and TRBJ1-1, the CDR3 gives the full variable domain: KAGVTQTPRYLIKTRGQQVTLSCSPISGHRSVSWYQQTPGQGLQFLFEYFSETQRNKGNFPGRFSGRQFSNSRSEMNVSTLELGDSALYLCASSLPGEAFFGQGTRLTVV.

V usage is TRBV9 and J usage is TRBJ2-4; a possible D gene is TRBD1 (5 bases). V lost 0 bases, J lost 3 bases, and 16 bases lay in between. Germline CDR1 is SGDLS and CDR2 is YYNGEE. This CDR3 spans 17 amino acids. The CDR3, as DNA: TGTGCCAGCAGCGTAGACGACAGCCGGGCGCTCAAAAACATTCAGTACTTC. Its protein is CASSVDDSRALKNIQYF.

This clone came up once. The chain joins TRBV7-6 to TRBJ1-5, with D hard to call. CDR3 length: 15 residues. V shed 1 base and J shed 9 bases, with 16 bases lying between them. Germline assignment: CDR1 SGHVS and CDR2 FNYEAQ. The CDR3: CASSLEGDGLRPQHF. CDR3 in DNA: TGTGCCAGCAGCTTAGAGGGCGACGGCCTTAGGCCCCAGCATTTT. Full variable domain (missing parts from reference TRBV7-6 and TRBJ1-5): GAGVSQSPRYKVTKRGQDVALRCDPISGHVSLYWYRQALGQGPEFLTYFNYEAQQDKSGLPNDRFSAERPEGSISTLTIQRTEQRDSAMYRCASSLEGDGLRPQHFGDGTRLSIL.

The chain recombines TRBV18 with TRBJ2-7; TRBD2 is a possible D gene (5 bases). V was clipped by 3 bases and J by 7 bases, with 25 bases between them. The germline V gene encodes CDR1 KGHSH and CDR2 LQKENI. The CDR3 is 17 amino acids. Here the CDR3 reads CASSPPVASQSPREQYF. CDR3 nucleotides: TGTGCCAGCTCACCCCCCGTGGCTAGCCAATCCCCACGGGAGCAGTACTTC. The complete variable domain, with remaining parts taken from reference TRBV18 and TRBJ2-7, reads NAGVMQNPRHLVRRRGQEARLRCSPMKGHSHVYWYRQLPEEGLKFMVYLQKENIIDESGMPKERFSAEFPKEGPSILRIQQVVRGDSAAYFCASSPPVASQSPREQYFGPGTRLTVT.

The chain couples TRBV18 to TRBJ1-6; a weak D match, TRBD1 (5 bases). V lost 3 bases, J lost 4 bases, and 10 bases lay in between. The V gene's germline CDR1 is KGHSH and CDR2 LQKENI. The CDR3 loop spans 15 amino acids. The CDR3 nucleotides are TGTGCCAGCTCACCCCGGGACGGGTATAATTCACCCCTCCACTTT. It translates to CASSPRDGYNSPLHF.

The chain has TRBV15 and TRBJ1-2; unclear D gene. Germline V gene sequence: CDR1 LNHNV, CDR2 YYDKDF (reference sequence). Trimming took off 0 bases at V and 4 bases at J, with 6 bases between the two ends. CDR3 length: 13 amino acids. As DNA, the CDR3 is TGTGCCACCAGCAGAGATATAAGCTATGGCTACACCTTC. Translation: CATSRDISYGYTF.

The gene calls are TRBV10-1 and TRBJ2-6, with D possibly TRBD2 on 5 matching bases. Germline loops: CDR1 WNHNN, CDR2 SYGVQD (reference sequence). The CDR3 is 15 amino acids. Trimming took 3 bases from V and 0 from J, leaving 6 bases between them. DNA of the CDR3: TGCGCCAGCAGTGAAGGAGGCTCTGGGGCCAACGTCCTGACTTTC. Its translation is CASSEGGSGANVLTF.

The chain couples TRBV6-6 to TRBJ1-6; 7 nucleotides line up with TRBD1. CDR1 and CDR2 (germline): MNHNY, SVGAGI (reference sequence). The CDR3 loop spans 15 amino acids. Trimming removed 6 bases from V and 8 bases from J; junction bases left unmatched: 10. The CDR3 region is CASSASGTVDSPLHF. CDR3 bases: TGTGCCAGCAGCGCCTCCGGGACAGTAGATTCACCCCTCCACTTT.

The gene calls are TRBV9 and TRBJ1-2, with D possibly TRBD1 on 5 matching bases. The V end lost 5 bases, the J end lost 5 bases, and 28 bases lay between the germline ends. The CDR3 has 18 amino acids. Per germline, CDR1 SGDLS and CDR2 YYNGEE. The DNA of the CDR3 is TGTGCCAGCAGTGGAAGACCATCCGGGACGGTGGGGATTTATGGCTACACCTTC. This gives the protein CASSGRPSGTVGIYGYTF.

The chain joins TRBV4-1 to TRBJ2-3, with 7 bases matching TRBD2. Trimming cost V 3 bases and J 4 bases; bases outside gene matches: 10. In germline, CDR1 is MGHRA, CDR2 YSYEKL. The CDR3 sequence is 16 residues long. The CDR3 reads CASSQSGTIVADTQYF. The CDR3 region has the DNA TGCGCCAGCAGCCAGTCCGGGACTATAGTCGCAGATACGCAGTATTTT.

The V gene is TRBV6-6, the J gene TRBJ2-7, with 11 bases matching TRBD1. V was clipped by 6 bases and J by 3 bases; unmatched bases: 7. Germline CDR1 reads MNHNY; CDR2 reads SVGAGI (reference sequence). CDR3 length equals 15 residues. The CDR3 coding sequence is TGTGCCAGCAGGCCCGGGACAGGGGGGGACTACGAGCAGTACTTC. It codes for CASRPGTGGDYEQYF.

The chain uses TRBV5-3 and TRBJ1-5; D not certain. TRBV5-3 is an ORF; its function is uncertain. The CDR3 loop spans 11 amino acids. With 5 bases removed from V and 7 bases from J, the gap between germline ends came to 7 bases. The DNA for the CDR3 is TGTGCCAGAAGACAGAGCCAGCCCCAGCATTTT. This codes for CARRQSQPQHF.

The chain links TRBV6-5 to TRBJ1-2, with D unresolved. This CDR3 contains 14 residues. Between the trimmed V and J ends, which lost 6 bases and 0 bases, there was a span of 11 bases. Germline V gives CDR1 MNHEY, CDR2 SVGAGI. The CDR3 coding sequence is TGTGCCAGCAGGGACGGTGGGGCTAACTATGGCTACACCTTC. Protein: CASRDGGANYGYTF.

The chain links TRBV5-1 to TRBJ2-5; either TRBD1 or TRBD2 may fit D (5 bases each). The length of the CDR3 is 15 residues. V lost 4 bases to trimming and J lost 3 bases, with 16 bases between them. The germline CDR1 and CDR2 sequences are SGHRS and YFSETQ. CDR3 sequence: CASSNIPGRKETQYF. CDR3 coding DNA: TGCGCCAGCAGCAACATACCGGGACGGAAAGAGACCCAGTACTTC.

This chain links TRBV28 with TRBJ2-5, with 10 nucleotides matching TRBD1. Germline-derived CDR1 and CDR2 are MDHEN and SYDVKM. The CDR3 consists of 14 residues. V shed 6 bases, J shed 5 bases, and the junction held 6 bases outside the gene matches. The CDR3 is CASSKGQGRETQYF. DNA for the CDR3: TGTGCCAGCAGCAAGGGACAGGGGAGGGAGACCCAGTACTTC.

This chain connects TRBV29-1 to TRBJ2-7, with TRBD1 matching over 9 bases. Germline CDR1 SQVTM, CDR2 ANQGSEA. The CDR3 loop spans 14 amino acids. Unmatched junction bases numbered 7, after V lost 4 bases and J lost 3 bases. The CDR3: CSVAGTGFRYEQYF. The CDR3 nucleotides are TGCAGCGTTGCCGGGACAGGGTTCCGCTACGAGCAGTACTTC.